The rows below give T cell receptor beta chains drawn from one sample of a study of blood T cell repertoires in COVID-19. Generated by immunoSEQ multiplex PCR, the TCRdb table keeps only in-frame clones and is missing some. The sample comprises 150,000 or so clones, 82% of which are singletons, and about 8% rests with the top ten. Sequencing was done on a sample of peripheral blood. These receptors were taken from a woman aged 70-85 years with acute or convalescent COVID-19. Both conserved end residues are part of each CDR3. A D gene is named only where the DNA matches it firmly. A clone size is listed for some rows: how often the clone was seen (once, few, many), or a class if it is expanded.

>TRBD1|.|TRBJ1-1|TRBV20-1
TGCAGTGCTAGTGGGACAGACCGTGAAGCTTTCTTT
CSASGTDREAFF
>.|.|TRBJ2-5|TRBV7-8
TGTGCCAGCAGCTTAGCCCCCCGGGAGACCCAGTACTTC
CASSLAPRETQYF
>.|.|TRBJ2-2|TRBV5-1
TGCGCCAGCAGCTGGGCACCGAACACCGGGGAGCTGTTTTTT
CASSWAPNTGELFF
>.|.|TRBJ1-1|TRBV5-6
TGTGCCAGCAGCTTGGTCCAGGTGAACACTGAAGCTTTCTTT
CASSLVQVNTEAFF
>.|.|TRBJ2-3|TRBV6-4
TGTGCTTCCAGCAGTGACGTGACTACTAGCACAGATACGCAGTATTTT
CASSSDVTTSTDTQYF
>.|once|TRBJ1-5|TRBV19
TGTGCCAGTAGTACTGTAGGGGGCAATCAGCCCCAGCATTTT
CASSTVGGNQPQHF
>.|few|TRBJ1-5|TRBV19
TGTGCCAGTAAAAGGACGGCGGGGGATCAGCCCCAGCATTTT
CASKRTAGDQPQHF
>TRBD1|once|TRBJ2-2|TRBV5-4
TGTGCCAGCAGCTTGGGACAGGGGACGAACACCGGGGAGCTGTTTTTT
CASSLGQGTNTGELFF
>.|.|TRBJ2-7|TRBV15
TGTGCCACCAGCAGAGTACAGGGTAACGAGCAGTACTTC
CATSRVQGNEQYF
>.|.|TRBJ1-1|TRBV6-2/TRBV6-3
TGTGCCAGCAGTACAGGGATTTTGAACACTGAAGCTTTCTTT
CASSTGILNTEAFF
>.|few|TRBJ1-5|TRBV6-5
TGTGCCAGCAGTTACTCGGGACATAGCAATCAGCCCCAGCATTTT
CASSYSGHSNQPQHF
>.|.|TRBJ1-4|TRBV5-6
TGTGCCAGCAGCCGGGGGGACGTTGAAAAACTGTTTTTT
CASSRGDVEKLFF
>.|.|TRBJ2-1|TRBV7-2
TGTGCCAGCAGCGGGTCAACGGACAGAAATATGGAGCAGTTCTTC
CASSGSTDRNMEQFF
>.|.|TRBJ1-1|TRBV28
TGTGCCAGCAGTACCACAGACACTGAAGCTTTCTTT
CASSTTDTEAFF
>.|.|TRBJ1-4|TRBV28
TGTGCCAGCAGTAACAGGCGCTCAACTAATGAAAAACTGTTTTTT
CASSNRRSTNEKLFF
>TRBD1|.|TRBJ2-7|TRBV19
TGTGCCAGTAAACGGGACAGATCTTCCTACGAGCAGTACTTC
CASKRDRSSYEQYF
>TRBD1|.|TRBJ1-2|TRBV3-1/TRBV3-2
TGTGCCAGCAGCCTGGGACAGGGTGCTTTAAAGATGGGCTACACCTTC
CASSLGQGALKMGYTF
>TRBD2|.|TRBJ2-1|TRBV4-1
TGCGCCAGCAGCCAAGACCCGTCCAGCGGGAGATCTCGTTACAATGAGCAGTTCTTC
CASSQDPSSGRSRYNEQFF
>TRBD1|.|TRBJ1-2|TRBV28
TGTGCCAGCAGTTTATCCGTCGAGGGGGCTTACGGCTACACCTTC
CASSLSVEGAYGYTF
>TRBD2|.|TRBJ2-2|TRBV19
TGTGCCAGTAGTACACGGGGAGGGGCCGGGGAGCTGTTTTTT
CASSTRGGAGELFF
>.|.|TRBJ1-1|TRBV9
TGTGCCAGCAGCGTAGTTGGAGAGCTCAACACTGAAGCTTTCTTT
CASSVVGELNTEAFF